Sequencing of this T cell receptor beta chain was carried out in a study of blood T cell repertoires in COVID-19. Germline loops: CDR1 SEHNR, CDR2 FQNEAQ (reference sequence). V was pared by 2 bases and J by 8 bases, with 15 bases between. The CDR3 loop spans 14 amino acids. Measured with immunoSEQ multiplex PCR; TCRdb has only the in-frame clones, and not every one. This table has 85,000 to 90,000 clones, 75% to 90% appearing once. The V and J genes are TRBV7-9 and TRBJ1-2, with a tentative D call TRBD1 (5 bases). The source of this sequence is a woman of 80 years or more with active or convalescent COVID-19. Material: peripheral blood. In DNA, the CDR3 is TGTGCCAGCAGCTTAACAGGCGAGCTGGGCGGCTACACCTTC. Encoded protein: CASSLTGELGGYTF.